These T cell receptor beta chains were read from a single sample in a study of blood T cell repertoires in COVID-19. Assay used: immunoSEQ multiplex PCR; TCRdb lists only in-frame clones, some missing. This repertoire shows more than 300,000 clones, about 90% found once; its top ten account for around 3.5%. Sample: peripheral blood. The receptors were gathered from a woman between 18 and 29 years old who had recovered from COVID-19. The CDR3 runs from the conserved cysteine through the conserved F or W. A D gene is named only where the DNA matches it firmly. Size is stated for part of the rows, as once, few or many counts, or as a class when the clone is expanded.

v_call,d_call,cdr3_length,clone_size,j_call,cdr3_aa,cdr3_nt
TRBV5-1,.,13,.,TRBJ2-1,CASSLLTGYEQFF,TGCGCCAGCAGCTTGCTGACCGGGTACGAGCAGTTCTTC
TRBV11-3,.,16,.,TRBJ1-1,CASSWIFGGMNTEAFF,TGTGCCAGCAGCTGGATTTTCGGGGGGATGAACACTGAAGCTTTTTTT
TRBV5-1,.,19,.,TRBJ1-6,CASSLVTGIYSSYNSPLHF,TGCGCCAGCAGCTTGGTCACCGGAATCTACAGCTCCTATAATTCACCCCTCCACTTT
TRBV7-8,.,15,.,TRBJ2-2,CASSDHAAGTGELFF,TGTGCCAGCAGCGACCACGCGGCGGGCACCGGGGAGCTGTTTTTT
TRBV29-1,TRBD1,15,.,TRBJ2-2,CSVLLGGPNTGELFF,TGCAGCGTTCTCTTAGGGGGCCCGAACACCGGGGAGCTGTTTTTT
TRBV9,TRBD1,16,.,TRBJ1-3,CASSVASGQGRNTIYF,TGTGCCAGCAGCGTAGCTTCGGGACAGGGGAGAAACACCATATATTTT
TRBV21-1,.,16,few,TRBJ1-1,CASSWGQGPHNTEAFF,TGTGCCAGCAGCTGGGGACAGGGGCCTCACAACACTGAAGCTTTCTTT
TRBV4-3,TRBD1,17,few,TRBJ1-2,CASSQRGTGGLVFGYTF,TGCGCCAGCAGCCAACGAGGGACAGGGGGCTTGGTTTTTGGCTACACCTTC
TRBV19,TRBD2,14,.,TRBJ2-5,CASSPNSGMETQYF,TGTGCCAGTAGCCCAAATAGCGGGATGGAGACCCAGTACTTC
TRBV7-2,.,19,.,TRBJ1-1,CASSLGISSQWGVGTEAFF,TGTGCCAGCAGCTTAGGGATAAGCTCCCAGTGGGGGGTCGGTACTGAAGCTTTCTTT
TRBV6-2/TRBV6-3,TRBD1,15,.,TRBJ1-5,CASSYPGQGNQPQHF,TGTGCCAGCAGTTATCCCGGACAGGGAAATCAGCCCCAGCATTTT
TRBV7-2,TRBD2,16,.,TRBJ2-1,CASSLAGGLVLYEQFF,TGTGCCAGCAGCTTAGCGGGAGGACTAGTACTCTATGAGCAGTTCTTC
TRBV9,.,14,.,TRBJ1-1,CASSPGGGITEAFF,TGTGCCAGCAGCCCTGGGGGGGGAATCACTGAAGCTTTCTTT
TRBV28,.,13,.,TRBJ1-1,CASSLERGTEAFF,TGTGCCAGCAGTTTGGAGCGGGGGACTGAAGCTTTCTTT
TRBV28,TRBD1,14,.,TRBJ1-2,CASTGGADYYGYTF,TGTGCCAGCACAGGGGGCGCAGATTACTATGGCTACACCTTC
TRBV9,TRBD1,16,.,TRBJ1-2,CASSGSRDRKDYGYTF,TGTGCCAGCAGCGGGAGCCGGGACAGGAAAGACTATGGCTACACCTTC
TRBV5-8,TRBD2,16,.,TRBJ2-1,CASSLQGLASYNEQFF,TGTGCCAGCAGCCTGCAAGGACTAGCGTCCTACAATGAGCAGTTCTTC
TRBV4-1,TRBD1,16,few,TRBJ1-5,CASSQEVTGGSQPQHF,TGCGCCAGCAGCCAAGAAGTTACAGGGGGCAGTCAGCCCCAGCATTTT
TRBV3-1/TRBV3-2,.,14,.,TRBJ2-1,CASSLTGLPNEQFF,TGTGCCAGCAGCCTTACGGGACTTCCCAATGAGCAGTTCTTC
TRBV2,TRBD1,15,once,TRBJ1-2,CASNRDRGLNYGYTF,TGTGCCAGCAACCGGGACAGGGGGCTTAACTATGGCTACACCTTC
TRBV3-1/TRBV3-2,.,13,.,TRBJ2-3,CASSQSSLATQYF,TGTGCCAGCAGCCAATCCTCGTTAGCAACGCAGTATTTT
TRBV19,TRBD1,17,.,TRBJ1-2,CASYTTTTGVPNYGYTF,TGTGCCAGCTATACGACCACTACAGGGGTCCCTAACTATGGCTACACCTTC
TRBV5-6,.,13,.,TRBJ2-5,CASSLDIQETQYF,TGTGCCAGCAGCTTGGATATCCAAGAGACCCAGTACTTC
TRBV5-1,TRBD1,16,.,TRBJ2-5,CASSLGDRASQETQYF,TGCGCCAGCAGCTTGGGTGACAGGGCGTCGCAAGAGACCCAGTACTTC
TRBV10-3,.,16,.,TRBJ1-2,CAILLEDRQLTNGYTF,TGTGCCATCCTACTCGAGGACAGACAACTAACTAATGGCTACACCTTC
TRBV3-1/TRBV3-2,TRBD2,16,.,TRBJ2-1,CASSQEKRRESDEQFF,TGTGCCAGCAGCCAAGAGAAGCGGCGGGAGTCAGATGAGCAGTTCTTC
TRBV18,.,15,.,TRBJ1-5,CASSPQPQGHQPQHF,TGTGCCAGCTCACCACAACCTCAGGGCCATCAGCCCCAGCATTTT
TRBV19,TRBD1,16,.,TRBJ1-4,CASSKGTGALDEKLFF,TGTGCCAGTAGTAAAGGGACAGGGGCCCTTGATGAAAAACTGTTTTTT
TRBV7-8,.,14,.,TRBJ1-2,CASSSRTADYGYTF,TGTGCCAGCAGCTCCCGGACAGCCGATTATGGCTACACCTTC
TRBV27,TRBD1,16,.,TRBJ2-3,CASSLSPTGYTDTQYF,TGTGCCAGCAGTTTATCCCCGACAGGGTACACAGATACGCAGTATTTT
TRBV24-1,TRBD1,17,.,TRBJ2-3,CATSDFPDRGPGDTQYF,TGTGCCACCAGTGATTTTCCCGACAGGGGGCCCGGAGATACGCAGTATTTT
TRBV27,TRBD1,14,.,TRBJ1-4,CASGNRGPREKLFF,TGTGCCAGCGGAAACAGGGGGCCTCGAGAAAAACTGTTTTTT
TRBV9,.,14,.,TRBJ1-2,CASSPRFLNYGYTF,TGTGCCAGCAGCCCACGGTTTCTTAACTATGGCTACACCTTC
TRBV6-2/TRBV6-3,.,12,.,TRBJ1-6,CASSSRNSPLHF,TGTGCCAGCAGTTCGCGGAATTCACCCCTCCACTTT
TRBV7-9,TRBD2,12,.,TRBJ2-1,CASSPSSGNLFF,TGTGCCAGCAGCCCCTCTAGCGGCAACCTGTTCTTC
TRBV30,TRBD1,18,.,TRBJ1-2,CAWSPRRDSLVANYGYTF,TGTGCCTGGTCACCAAGGCGGGACAGTCTCGTGGCTAACTATGGCTACACCTTC
TRBV15,.,15,.,TRBJ2-2,CATSRGGHNTGELFF,TGTGCCACCAGCAGAGGGGGACACAACACCGGGGAGCTGTTTTTT
TRBV11-3,.,13,.,TRBJ1-5,CASSSTQGQPQHF,TGTGCCAGCAGCTCCACCCAGGGTCAGCCCCAGCATTTT
TRBV19,TRBD1,15,.,TRBJ1-6,CASKQGGQDNSPLHF,TGTGCCAGTAAACAGGGGGGACAGGATAATTCACCCCTCCACTTT
TRBV25-1,.,14,.,TRBJ1-1,CASSDSIEGVEAFF,TGTGCCAGCAGTGACTCGATCGAAGGAGTTGAAGCTTTCTTT
TRBV7-6,TRBD2,15,.,TRBJ2-1,CASSFIAGRSDEQFF,TGTGCCAGCAGCTTCATAGCGGGAAGATCGGATGAGCAGTTCTTC
TRBV6-2/TRBV6-3,.,15,.,TRBJ2-3,CASSYSGGNTDTQYF,TGTGCCAGCAGTTACTCTGGCGGGAACACAGATACGCAGTATTTT
TRBV19,.,15,.,TRBJ2-2,CASSWASFNPGELFF,TGTGCCAGTAGTTGGGCTAGCTTCAACCCCGGGGAGCTGTTTTTT
TRBV15,TRBD1,16,.,TRBJ1-5,CATSRDVRGSNQPQHF,TGTGCCACCAGCAGAGATGTCAGGGGGAGCAATCAGCCCCAGCATTTT
TRBV12-3/TRBV12-4,.,12,.,TRBJ2-1,CASSLETPRLFF,TGTGCCAGCAGTCTGGAGACCCCGCGTTTGTTCTTC
TRBV4-3,.,13,.,TRBJ1-3,CASSQAFGNTIYF,TGCGCCAGCAGCCAAGCTTTCGGAAACACCATATATTTT
TRBV18,TRBD2,15,.,TRBJ2-1,CASSPTSGSGDEQFF,TGTGCCAGCTCACCAACCAGCGGGAGTGGGGATGAGCAGTTCTTC